Presented here are 31 T cell receptor beta chains from one specimen sequenced in a study of spatial heterogeneity in lung cancer. Time point: blood at routine non-recurrence follow-up after resection. TCRdb re-called the 5' RACE reads with MiXCR, one entry per CDR3 protein. The sample has fewer than 100,000 distinct CDR3 sequences, approximately 19% seen once. The sample in question was PBMCs, obtained at follow-up. Receptors originate from a male donor with early-stage non-small cell lung cancer.

This clonotype was recorded a few times. J is TRBJ2-2 and V is TRBV4-3; possibly TRBD1 for D (5 bases). The CDR3 consists of 20 residues. Trimming left V 2 bases short and J 2 bases short, with 24 bases between. From germline, CDR1 is LGHNA and CDR2 YSLEER. The CDR3 loop is CASSQTNGALWTINTGELFF. The DNA of the CDR3 is TGCGCCAGCAGCCAAACCAATGGGGCCCTCTGGACCATAAACACCGGGGAGCTGTTTTTT.

The chain has TRBV6-1 and TRBJ1-5, with D perhaps TRBD1 (6 bases). The V and J ends lost 2 bases and 7 bases respectively, with 21 bases between them. CDR1 and CDR2 from the germline V gene are MNHNS and SASEGT. CDR3 size: 17 residues. CDR3 bases: TGTGCCAGCAGTGAATCCCCTCCTACAGGGTATGTGCAGCCCCAGCATTTT. Translating gives CASSESPPTGYVQPQHF.

This rearrangement joins TRBV28 to TRBJ2-3; D is ambiguous. Germline V CDR1 and CDR2: MDHEN, SYDVKM. This CDR3 contains 15 residues. V dropped 4 bases and J dropped 1 base, with 12 bases sitting between them. CDR3 residues: CASSSIYGGTDTQYF. In DNA form, the CDR3 reads TGTGCCAGCAGTTCCATTTATGGGGGCACAGATACGCAGTATTTT.

The J gene is TRBJ2-7, the V gene TRBV20-1, with TRBD2 matching 10 bases. V shed 6 bases, J shed 2 bases, and the junction held 7 bases outside the gene matches. The V gene's germline CDR1 is DFQATT and CDR2 SNEGSKA (reference sequence). CDR3 length: 14 residues. CDR3 amino acids: CSARGLAKTYEQYF. The CDR3 nucleotides read TGCAGTGCAAGGGGACTAGCGAAGACCTACGAGCAGTACTTC.

This clonotype was counted many times. The V and J genes are TRBV7-9 and TRBJ2-3; possibly TRBD2 for D (5 bases). Germline CDR1 reads SEHNR; CDR2 reads FQNEAQ (reference sequence). Trimming removed 5 bases from V and 0 bases from J, with 15 bases in between. This CDR3 region has 16 residues. CDR3 nucleotides: TGTGCCAGCAGCCTGATACCGGGGAGTAGCACAGATACGCAGTATTTT. It is translated as CASSLIPGSSTDTQYF.

This clonotype was counted a few times. The gene calls are TRBV4-1 and TRBJ2-1; 7 positions match TRBD2. Germline V CDR1 and CDR2: MGHRA, YSYEKL. The V gene end was trimmed by 0 bases and the J gene end by 5 bases; junction bases not matched to a gene: 7. The CDR3 consists of 16 residues. CDR3 amino acids: CASSQEGWGGNNEQFF. DNA for the CDR3: TGCGCCAGCAGCCAAGAAGGGTGGGGGGGAAACAATGAGCAGTTCTTC.

The V gene is TRBV12-3 or TRBV12-4, the J gene TRBJ2-7, with 14 bases matching TRBD2. The CDR3 is 16 residues long. V trimming: 1 base; J trimming: 5 bases; junction bases outside the gene matches: 4. CDR3 DNA sequence: TGTGCCAGCAGTTTAGAGAGGACTAGCGGGAGGAACGAGCAGTACTTC. Protein product: CASSLERTSGRNEQYF.

This clonotype was picked up many times. V usage is TRBV20-1 and J usage is TRBJ2-3; D may be TRBD1 (5 bases). V was shortened by 4 bases and J by 4 bases, with 12 bases between the two germline ends. Looked up from germline, CDR1 is DFQATT and CDR2 is SNEGSKA (reference sequence). The length of the CDR3 is 13 residues. The CDR3 DNA reads TGCAGTGCTATCAAGGGGAAGGCAGATACGCAGTATTTT. Protein sequence: CSAIKGKADTQYF.

The rearrangement uses TRBV29-1 and TRBJ2-2; 7 bases align to TRBD1. The CDR3 covers 14 residues. Germline-derived CDR1 and CDR2 are SQVTM and ANQGSEA. Losses at the gene ends were 6 bases for V and 2 bases for J; bases not matched to a gene: 6. The CDR3 DNA sequence: TGCAGCGTGTACACAGGGGTTAACACCGGGGAGCTGTTTTTT. Amino acid sequence: CSVYTGVNTGELFF.

This clonotype was detected only a few times. The chain has TRBV7-9 and TRBJ2-3, with unresolved D. The germline V gene encodes CDR1 SEHNR and CDR2 FQNEAQ (reference sequence). CDR3 length: 14 residues. Trimming shortened V by 4 bases and J by 2 bases, and 10 bases separated the two germline ends. The CDR3: CASSSRTSTDTQYF. CDR3 DNA: TGTGCCAGCAGCTCTCGGACCTCCACAGATACGCAGTATTTT.

This clonotype was observed a handful of times. The chain joins TRBV24-1 to TRBJ2-1, with 13 nucleotides matching TRBD2. The CDR3 spans 17 residues. Germline values: CDR1 KGHDR, CDR2 SFDVKD. Losses at the gene ends were 5 bases for V and 7 bases for J; bases not matched to a gene: 10. In DNA, the CDR3 is TGTGCCACCAGTGCTCGGACTAGCGGGAGTGTTAAGAATGAGCAGTTCTTC. Residues: CATSARTSGSVKNEQFF.

The table lists this clonotype with a few counts. This rearrangement joins TRBV3-1 to TRBJ1-1, with 9 bases fitting TRBD1. The V gene's germline CDR1 is LGHDT and CDR2 YNNKEL (reference sequence). The V and J ends lost 4 bases and 1 base, in that order; junction bases with no gene match: 10. The CDR3 runs to 17 residues. The CDR3 sequence: CASSRPGQGSENTEAFF. The CDR3 region has the DNA TGTGCCAGCAGCCGACCGGGACAGGGCTCAGAGAACACTGAAGCTTTCTTT.

The chain is built from TRBV14 and TRBJ2-2, with D unclear. The length of the CDR3 is 15 residues. V dropped 4 bases and J dropped 4 bases, with 13 bases sitting between them. Germline lookup yields CDR1 SGHDN and CDR2 FVKESK. Here the CDR3 reads CASSPTLPGTGELFF. DNA of the CDR3: TGTGCCAGCAGCCCCACCCTTCCGGGCACCGGGGAGCTGTTTTTT.

This clonotype has more than one count but fewer than ten. This sequence joins TRBV5-1 and TRBJ2-1; 8 bases agree with TRBD2. With V trimmed by 0 bases and J by 5 bases, 4 bases remained unmatched. Looked up from germline, CDR1 is SGHRS and CDR2 is YFSETQ. This CDR3 spans 15 amino acids. CDR3 nucleotide sequence: TGCGCCAGCAGCTTGGATAGCGGGAAACACAATGAGCAGTTCTTC. As protein: CASSLDSGKHNEQFF.

This chain uses TRBV6-5 with TRBJ1-2, with TRBD1 as a possible D gene (5 bases). CDR1 and CDR2 (germline): MNHEY, SVGAGI. Trimming took off 7 bases at V and 7 bases at J, with 19 bases between the two ends. The CDR3 runs 14 residues. CDR3 loop: CASKADGTFSGYTF. CDR3 in DNA: TGTGCCAGCAAGGCCGACGGGACTTTTTCTGGCTACACCTTC.

This clonotype occurred a few times. The chain joins TRBV2 to TRBJ2-3; the match to TRBD2 covers 9 bases. CDR3 length: 17 amino acids. Germline V gives CDR1 SNHLY, CDR2 FYNNEI. J was trimmed by 2 bases and V by 7 bases; bases with no gene match: 13. The CDR3 coding sequence is TGTGCCAGCATCCAAGGGCATCTAGCGGGGACCACAGATACGCAGTATTTT. As protein: CASIQGHLAGTTDTQYF.

This sequence joins TRBV21-1 and TRBJ1-4; whether TRBD1, the table's D call, matches the DNA was not checked. TRBV21-1 is a pseudogene locus. The CDR3 is 15 amino acids. CDR3 in DNA: TGTGCCAGCAGCAAAAGGGACAGGGGTCACGAAAAACTGTTTTTT. Translated: CASSKRDRGHEKLFF.

The gene calls are TRBV12-3 or TRBV12-4 and TRBJ2-1; 8 bases are shared with TRBD2. The length of the CDR3 is 12 residues. J lost 9 bases, V lost 6 bases, and 4 bases had no gene match. The CDR3 reads CASSFAGGEQFF. As DNA, the CDR3 is TGTGCCAGCAGCTTCGCGGGGGGTGAGCAGTTCTTC.

The rearrangement uses TRBV12-3 or TRBV12-4 and TRBJ1-4; TRBD1 matches at 8 bases. V dropped 4 bases and J dropped 8; count of bases not matched to a gene: 12. The CDR3 loop spans 16 amino acids. The CDR3 region has the DNA TGTGCCAGCAGTTCCGGAACTCCAGGGGGCGCCGAAAAACTGTTTTTT. Translating it yields CASSSGTPGGAEKLFF.

This clonotype appeared a few times. The rearrangement joins TRBV7-7 to TRBJ2-1; no definite D call. Germline-derived CDR1 and CDR2 are SSHAT and FNYEAQ (reference sequence). There are 13 residues in the CDR3. Trimming stripped 5 bases from V and 6 bases from J, with 11 bases between. The CDR3 spells CASSPYLGNEQFF. The CDR3 DNA sequence: TGTGCCAGCAGCCCTTACCTGGGCAATGAGCAGTTCTTC.

There are a few counts of this clonotype. The chain is built from TRBV30 and TRBJ2-4; 10 bases are shared with TRBD1. Trimming took 8 bases from V and 4 from J; bases not matched to a gene: 8. The CDR3 sequence is 14 residues long. CDR1 is GTSNPN and CDR2 is SVGIG in the germline V gene (reference sequence). Written as DNA, the CDR3 is TGTGCCGGATACGGGGACAGGGGAAAAAACATTCAGTACTTC. It encodes CAGYGDRGKNIQYF.

This clonotype was observed a handful of times. V and J are TRBV3-1 and TRBJ2-3; 9 nucleotides agree with TRBD2. The V segment lost 4 bases and the J segment 1 base; nucleotides outside the gene matches: 0. Germline V gives CDR1 LGHDT, CDR2 YNNKEL (reference sequence). The CDR3 has 14 amino acids. The CDR3 reads CASSRTSGTDTQYF. CDR3 nucleotides: TGTGCCAGCAGCCGGACTAGCGGCACAGATACGCAGTATTTT.

A few counts support this clonotype. The V and J genes are TRBV19 and TRBJ1-2; D is possibly TRBD1 (6 bases). V gave up 7 bases and J gave up 5 bases, with 14 bases separating them. The CDR3 spans 13 residues. Germline loops: CDR1 LNHDA, CDR2 SQIVND (reference sequence). The CDR3: CASTFDRKYGYTF. The CDR3 region has the DNA TGTGCCAGTACCTTTGACAGGAAATATGGCTACACCTTC.

This clonotype was seen a few times. The rearrangement links TRBV18 to TRBJ2-7; 7 nucleotides match TRBD1. The germline gives CDR1 KGHSH, CDR2 LQKENI. V was pared by 2 bases and J by 6 bases, with 19 bases of the junction left unmatched. The CDR3 is 18 amino acids. The CDR3 sequence: CASSPVRSAGGSPGEQYF. The CDR3 DNA reads TGTGCCAGCTCACCAGTCCGATCAGCAGGGGGATCCCCTGGCGAGCAGTACTTC. The whole variable domain, remainder taken from reference TRBV18 and TRBJ2-7, is NAGVMQNPRHLVRRRGQEARLRCSPMKGHSHVYWYRQLPEEGLKFMVYLQKENIIDESGMPKERFSAEFPKEGPSILRIQQVVRGDSAAYFCASSPVRSAGGSPGEQYFGPGTRLTVT.

This clonotype was found a few times. The J gene is TRBJ2-2, the V gene TRBV7-2; D is ambiguous. The CDR3 consists of 14 residues. V lost 4 bases and J lost 1, with 7 bases in between. Germline CDR1 SGHTA, CDR2 FQGNSA. The CDR3 sequence is CASSSAMNTGELFF. As DNA, the CDR3 is TGTGCCAGCAGCTCCGCCATGAACACCGGGGAGCTGTTTTTT.

This clonotype was seen ten or more times. The chain carries TRBV18 and TRBJ2-2; D call uncertain. The germline CDR1 and CDR2 sequences are KGHSH and LQKENI. Trimming stripped 4 bases from V and 3 bases from J, with 9 bases between. The CDR3 has 14 residues. As DNA, the CDR3 is TGTGCCAGCTCACGTGAGGTCGACACCGGGGAGCTGTTTTTT. Translating gives CASSREVDTGELFF.

To note about this clonotype: At one of its ends the junction is not consistent with the germline gene, which may arise from a read error. V is TRBV20-1 and J is TRBJ2-3; D perhaps matches TRBD1 (6 bases). Germline lookup yields CDR1 DFQATT and CDR2 SNEGSKA (reference sequence). This CDR3 spans 13 amino acids. The CDR3 is CSARGQFTDTQYF. CDR3 DNA sequence: TGCAGTGCCAGAGGACAGTTCACAGATACGCAGTATTTT.

In this sample, this clonotype turned up a few times. V usage is TRBV9 and J usage is TRBJ2-1; TRBD2 agrees at 8 bases. This CDR3 contains 13 residues. With 10 bases clipped from V and 8 bases from J, the junction kept 11 bases outside the gene matches. The germline CDR1 and CDR2 sequences are SGDLS and YYNGEE. DNA of the CDR3: TGTGCCTCCACAGGCGGGGGGTCCGATGAGCAGTTCTTC. Protein product: CASTGGGSDEQFF.

This clonotype was detected many times. This sequence joins TRBV7-8 and TRBJ2-7, with TRBD2 matching 7 bases. Unmatched junction bases numbered 8, after V lost 4 bases and J lost 5 bases. Germline V gene lookup returns CDR1 SGHVS and CDR2 FQNEAQ. The CDR3 loop spans 14 amino acids. CDR3 DNA sequence: TGTGCCAGCAGCTCGCTGACGGGGAGGGACGAGCAGTACGTC. Protein sequence: CASSSLTGRDEQYV.

This clonotype was seen a handful of times. The rearrangement links TRBV19 to TRBJ2-1, with D perhaps matching TRBD2 (6 bases). Germline-derived CDR1 and CDR2 are LNHDA and SQIVND (reference sequence). CDR3 length equals 14 residues. V gave up 10 bases and J gave up 1 base, with 14 bases separating them. CDR3 bases: TGTGCCACAAAACGGGAGTATTCCTACAATGAGCAGTTCTTC. This translates into CATKREYSYNEQFF.

At least ten counts were recorded for this clonotype. The chain has TRBV9 and TRBJ1-1, with D possibly being TRBD1 (6 bases). CDR3 length equals 14 residues. V was cut by 3 bases and J by 1 base, with 10 bases left in between. Germline V CDR1 and CDR2: SGDLS, YYNGEE. CDR3 residues: CASSGQVANTEAFF. The CDR3 nucleotides read TGTGCCAGCAGCGGACAGGTTGCGAACACTGAAGCTTTCTTT.